This T cell receptor beta chain originates from a study of OX40 agonist ivuxolimab in advanced cancers. Findings and caveats of the study: Average numbers of expanded clones were greater in CD8+ T cells than in CD4+. Clonal expansion among partial responders at 0.1-3.0 mg/kg ranked near the lowest. Expanded peripheral T-cell antigen specificity went undetermined.

The CDR3 consists of 16 residues. Per the germline V gene, CDR1 is SGHVS and CDR2 is FQNEAQ. The V and J ends lost 2 bases and 7 bases respectively, with 21 bases between them. Assay used: immunoSEQ multiplex PCR; TCRdb lists only in-frame clones, some missing. The table records roughly 64,000 clones, 84% of them present only once. For this clone: Its antigen is still unknown.

The TCR comes from an adult with an advanced solid tumor such as melanoma, head and neck, liver or kidney cancer. This material consisted of CD4+ or CD8+ T cells sorted from blood, taken in a trial of the OX40 agonist ivuxolimab. The chain joins TRBV7-8 to TRBJ2-7; D might be TRBD2 (7 bases). The CDR3 DNA reads as TGTGCCAGCAGCTTAAGGTTCCGGGGGGCCGTCCGGGAGCAGTACTTC. Translating gives CASSLRFRGAVREQYF. The full variable domain, its missing parts supplied by reference TRBV7-8 and TRBJ2-7, is GAGVSQSPRYKVAKRGQDVALRCDPISGHVSLFWYQQALGQGPEFLTYFQNEAQLDKSGLPSDRFFAERPEGSVSTLKIQRTQQEDSAVYLCASSLRFRGAVREQYFGPGTRLTVT.